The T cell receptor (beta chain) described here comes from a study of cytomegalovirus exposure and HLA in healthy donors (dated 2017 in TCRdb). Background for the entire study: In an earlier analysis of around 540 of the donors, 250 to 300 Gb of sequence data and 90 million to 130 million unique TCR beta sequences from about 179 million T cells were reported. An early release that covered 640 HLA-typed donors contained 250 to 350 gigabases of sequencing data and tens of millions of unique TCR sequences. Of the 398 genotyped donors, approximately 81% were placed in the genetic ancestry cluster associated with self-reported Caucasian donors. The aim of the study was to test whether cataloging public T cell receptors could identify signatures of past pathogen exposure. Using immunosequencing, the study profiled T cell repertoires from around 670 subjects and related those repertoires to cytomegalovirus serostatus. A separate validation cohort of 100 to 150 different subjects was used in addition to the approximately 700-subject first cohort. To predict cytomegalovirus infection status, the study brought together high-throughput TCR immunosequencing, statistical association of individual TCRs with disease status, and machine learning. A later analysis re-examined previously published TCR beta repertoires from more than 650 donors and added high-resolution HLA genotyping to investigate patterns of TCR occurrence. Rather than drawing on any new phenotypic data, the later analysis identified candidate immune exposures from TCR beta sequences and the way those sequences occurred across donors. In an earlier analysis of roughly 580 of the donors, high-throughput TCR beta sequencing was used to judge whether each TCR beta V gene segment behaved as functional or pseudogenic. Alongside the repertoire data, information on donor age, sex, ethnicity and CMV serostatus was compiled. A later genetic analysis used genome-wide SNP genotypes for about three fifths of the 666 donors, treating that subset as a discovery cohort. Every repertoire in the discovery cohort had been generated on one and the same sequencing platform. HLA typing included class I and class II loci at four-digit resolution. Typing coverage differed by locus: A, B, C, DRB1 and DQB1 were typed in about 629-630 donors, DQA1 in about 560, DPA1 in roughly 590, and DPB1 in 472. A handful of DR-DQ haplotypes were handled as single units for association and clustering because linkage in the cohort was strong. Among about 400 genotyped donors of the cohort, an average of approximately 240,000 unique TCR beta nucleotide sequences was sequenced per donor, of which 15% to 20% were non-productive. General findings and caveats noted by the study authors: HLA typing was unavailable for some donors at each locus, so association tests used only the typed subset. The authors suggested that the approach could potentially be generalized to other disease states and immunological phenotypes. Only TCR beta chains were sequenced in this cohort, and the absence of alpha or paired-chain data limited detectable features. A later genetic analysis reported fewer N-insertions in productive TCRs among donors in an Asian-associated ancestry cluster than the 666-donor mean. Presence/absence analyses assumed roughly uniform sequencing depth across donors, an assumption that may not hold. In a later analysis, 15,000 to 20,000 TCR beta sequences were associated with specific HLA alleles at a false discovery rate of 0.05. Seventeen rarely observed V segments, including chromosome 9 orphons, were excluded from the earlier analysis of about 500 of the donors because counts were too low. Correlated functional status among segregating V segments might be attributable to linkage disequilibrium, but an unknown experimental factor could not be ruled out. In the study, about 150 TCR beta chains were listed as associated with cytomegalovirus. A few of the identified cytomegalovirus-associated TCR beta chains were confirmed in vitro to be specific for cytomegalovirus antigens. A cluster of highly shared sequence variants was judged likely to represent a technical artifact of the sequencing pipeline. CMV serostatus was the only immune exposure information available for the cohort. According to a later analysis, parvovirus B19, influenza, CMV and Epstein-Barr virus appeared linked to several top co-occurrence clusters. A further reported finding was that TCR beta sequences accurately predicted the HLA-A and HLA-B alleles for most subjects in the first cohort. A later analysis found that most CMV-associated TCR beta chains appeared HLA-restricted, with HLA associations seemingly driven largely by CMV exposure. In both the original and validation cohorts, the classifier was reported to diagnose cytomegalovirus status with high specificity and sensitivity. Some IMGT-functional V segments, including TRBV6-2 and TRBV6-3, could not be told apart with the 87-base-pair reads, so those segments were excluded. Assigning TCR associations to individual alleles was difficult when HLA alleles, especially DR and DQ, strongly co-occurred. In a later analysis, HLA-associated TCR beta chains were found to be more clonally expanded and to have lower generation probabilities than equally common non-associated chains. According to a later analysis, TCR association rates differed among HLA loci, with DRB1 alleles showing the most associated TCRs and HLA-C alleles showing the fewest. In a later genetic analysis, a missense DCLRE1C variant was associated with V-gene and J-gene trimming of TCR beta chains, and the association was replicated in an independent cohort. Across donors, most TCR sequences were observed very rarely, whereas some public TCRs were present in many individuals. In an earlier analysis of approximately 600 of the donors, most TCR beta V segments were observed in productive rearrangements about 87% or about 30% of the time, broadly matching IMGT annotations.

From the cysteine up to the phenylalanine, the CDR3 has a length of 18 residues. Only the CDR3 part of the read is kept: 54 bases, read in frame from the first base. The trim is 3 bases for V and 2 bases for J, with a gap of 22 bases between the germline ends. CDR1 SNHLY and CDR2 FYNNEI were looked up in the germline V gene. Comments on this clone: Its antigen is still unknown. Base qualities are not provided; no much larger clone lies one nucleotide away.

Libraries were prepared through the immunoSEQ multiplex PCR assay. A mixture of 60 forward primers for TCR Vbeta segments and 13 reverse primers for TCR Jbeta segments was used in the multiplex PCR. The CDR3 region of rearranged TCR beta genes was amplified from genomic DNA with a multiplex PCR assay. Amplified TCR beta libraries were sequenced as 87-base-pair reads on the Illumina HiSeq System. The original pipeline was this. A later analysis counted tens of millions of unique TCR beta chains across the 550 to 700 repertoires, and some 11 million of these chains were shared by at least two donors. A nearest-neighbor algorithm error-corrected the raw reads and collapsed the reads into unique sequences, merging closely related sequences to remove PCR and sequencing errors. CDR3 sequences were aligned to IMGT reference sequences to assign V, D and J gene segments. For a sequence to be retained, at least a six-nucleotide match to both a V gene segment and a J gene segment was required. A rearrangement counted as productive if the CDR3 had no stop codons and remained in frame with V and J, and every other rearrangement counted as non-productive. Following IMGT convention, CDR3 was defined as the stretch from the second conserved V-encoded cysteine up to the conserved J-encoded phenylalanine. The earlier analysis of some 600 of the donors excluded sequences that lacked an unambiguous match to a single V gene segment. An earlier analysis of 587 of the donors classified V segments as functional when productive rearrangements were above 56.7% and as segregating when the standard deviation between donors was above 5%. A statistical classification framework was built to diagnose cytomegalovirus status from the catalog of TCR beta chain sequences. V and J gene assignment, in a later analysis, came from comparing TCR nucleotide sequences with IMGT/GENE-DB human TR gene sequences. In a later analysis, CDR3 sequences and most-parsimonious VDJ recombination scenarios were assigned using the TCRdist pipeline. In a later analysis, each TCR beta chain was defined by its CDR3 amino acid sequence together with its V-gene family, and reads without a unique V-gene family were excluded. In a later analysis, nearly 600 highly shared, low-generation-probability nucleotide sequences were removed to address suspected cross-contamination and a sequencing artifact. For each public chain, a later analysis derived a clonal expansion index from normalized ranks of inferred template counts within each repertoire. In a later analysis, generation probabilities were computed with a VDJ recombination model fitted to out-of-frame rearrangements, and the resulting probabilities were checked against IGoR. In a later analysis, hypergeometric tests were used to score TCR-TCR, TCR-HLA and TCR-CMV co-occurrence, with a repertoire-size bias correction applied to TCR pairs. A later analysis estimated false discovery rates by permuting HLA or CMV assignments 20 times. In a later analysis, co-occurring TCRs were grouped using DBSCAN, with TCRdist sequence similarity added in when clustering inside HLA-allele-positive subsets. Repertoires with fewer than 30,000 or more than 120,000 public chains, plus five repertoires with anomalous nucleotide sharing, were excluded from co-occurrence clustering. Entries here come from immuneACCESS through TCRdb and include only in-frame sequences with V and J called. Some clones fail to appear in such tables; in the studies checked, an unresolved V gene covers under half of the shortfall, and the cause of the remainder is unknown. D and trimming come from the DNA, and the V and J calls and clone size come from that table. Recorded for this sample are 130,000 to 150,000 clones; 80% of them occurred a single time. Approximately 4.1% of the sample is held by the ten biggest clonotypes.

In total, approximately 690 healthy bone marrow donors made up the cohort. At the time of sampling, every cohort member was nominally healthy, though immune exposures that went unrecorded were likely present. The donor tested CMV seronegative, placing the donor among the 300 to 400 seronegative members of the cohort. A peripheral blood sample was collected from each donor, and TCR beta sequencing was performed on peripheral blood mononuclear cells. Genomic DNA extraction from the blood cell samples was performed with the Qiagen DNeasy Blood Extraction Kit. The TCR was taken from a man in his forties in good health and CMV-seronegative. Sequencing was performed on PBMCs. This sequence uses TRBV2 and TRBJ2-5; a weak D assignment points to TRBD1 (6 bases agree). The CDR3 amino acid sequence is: CASSDGFGGDRIQETQYF. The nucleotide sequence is TGTGCCAGCAGTGATGGATTCGGTGGAGACAGGATACAAGAGACCCAGTACTTC.